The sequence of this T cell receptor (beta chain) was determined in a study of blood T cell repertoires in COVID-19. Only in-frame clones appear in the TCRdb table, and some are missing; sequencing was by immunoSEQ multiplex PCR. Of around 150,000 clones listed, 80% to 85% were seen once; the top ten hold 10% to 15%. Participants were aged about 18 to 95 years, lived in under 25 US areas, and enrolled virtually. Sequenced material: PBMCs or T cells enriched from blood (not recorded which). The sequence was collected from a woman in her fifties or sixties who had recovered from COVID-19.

The CDR3 protein is CASSPLGLAGVEQFF. The CDR3 region has the DNA TGTGCCAGCAGTCCATTGGGACTAGCGGGGGTTGAGCAGTTCTTC. The chain is built from TRBV27 and TRBJ2-1, with 14 bases aligning to TRBD2. The CDR3 is made up of 15 amino acids. With V trimmed by 5 bases and J by 9 bases, 6 bases remained unmatched. Looked up from germline, CDR1 is MNHEY and CDR2 is SMNVEV (reference sequence).